The clone carrying this TCR beta chain was seen more than once but under ten times. These data belong to a study of patients and donors after allogeneic stem cell transplantation. MiXCR, applied by TCRdb to the RT-PCR reads, yields one record per CDR3 protein. This table holds about a million distinct CDR3 sequences, roughly 17% found once. The CDR3 is 15 amino acids. Germline assignment: CDR1 KGHDR and CDR2 SFDVKD. V lost 3 bases to trimming and J lost 3 bases, with 13 bases between them. The sample taken for sequencing was blood, either unsorted or a sorted T cell fraction (not recorded which). The chain joins TRBV24-1 to TRBJ2-5; D tentatively fits TRBD1 or TRBD2 (5 bases each). This clonotype was sampled from a human donor who was either an allogeneic HSCT recipient or a stem cell or donor lymphocyte infusion donor (not recorded which). It is not recorded whose cells these are; they may come from a transplant donor. The CDR3 is CATSDGGDGKETQYF. The DNA for the CDR3 is TGTGCCACCAGTGATGGGGGTGACGGGAAAGAGACCCAGTACTTC.